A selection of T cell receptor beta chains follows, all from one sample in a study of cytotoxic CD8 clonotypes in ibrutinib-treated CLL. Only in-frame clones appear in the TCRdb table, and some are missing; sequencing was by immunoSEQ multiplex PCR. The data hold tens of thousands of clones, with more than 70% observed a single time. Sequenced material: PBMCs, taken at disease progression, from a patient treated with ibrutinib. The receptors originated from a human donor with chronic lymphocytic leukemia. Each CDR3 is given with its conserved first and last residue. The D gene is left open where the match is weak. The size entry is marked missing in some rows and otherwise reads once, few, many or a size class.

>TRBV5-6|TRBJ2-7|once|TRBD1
CASSLVGQGNEQYF
TGTGCCAGCAGCTTGGTGGGACAGGGGAACGAGCAGTACTTC
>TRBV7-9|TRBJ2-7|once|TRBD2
CASRDSGRVLEQYF
TGTGCCAGCAGAGACAGCGGGAGGGTGTTAGAGCAGTACTTC
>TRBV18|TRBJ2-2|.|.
CASSPRGGLNTGELFF
TGTGCCAGCTCACCAAGAGGGGGATTGAACACCGGGGAGCTGTTTTTT
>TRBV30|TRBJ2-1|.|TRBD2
CAWMKGSGRSNEQFF
TGTGCCTGGATGAAAGGTAGCGGGAGGAGTAATGAGCAGTTCTTC
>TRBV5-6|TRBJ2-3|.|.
CASSLWLQATDTQYF
TGTGCCAGCAGCTTGTGGTTGCAAGCCACAGATACGCAGTATTTT
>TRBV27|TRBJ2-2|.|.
CARTAQLNPNTGELFF
TGTGCCAGGACAGCACAATTGAACCCGAACACCGGGGAGCTGTTTTTT
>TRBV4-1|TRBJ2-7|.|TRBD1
CASSQEEDRGYEQYF
TGCGCCAGCAGCCAAGAAGAGGACAGGGGCTACGAGCAGTACTTC
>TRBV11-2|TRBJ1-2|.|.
CASSPQGNYGYTF
TGTGCCAGCAGCCCACAGGGTAACTATGGCTACACCTTC
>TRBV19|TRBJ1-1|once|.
CASRGGMATEAFF
TGTGCCAGTAGAGGGGGAATGGCCACTGAAGCTTTCTTT
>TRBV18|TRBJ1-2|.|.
CASSPGHTF
TGTGCCAGCTCACCAGGACACACCTTC
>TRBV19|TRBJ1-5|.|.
CASSIRGGLGYQPQHF
TGTGCCAGTAGTATAAGGGGAGGACTCGGCTATCAGCCCCAGCATTTT
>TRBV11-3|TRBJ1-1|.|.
CASSLDGITEAFF
TGTGCCAGCAGCTTAGATGGGATCACTGAAGCTTTCTTT
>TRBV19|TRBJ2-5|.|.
CASSIAGETQYF
TGTGCCAGTAGTATCGCGGGGGAGACCCAGTACTTC
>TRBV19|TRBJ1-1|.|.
CASSISGSEAFF
TGTGCCAGTAGTATAAGTGGGAGTGAAGCTTTCTTT
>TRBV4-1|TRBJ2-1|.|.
CASSHIAAASSYNEQFF
TGCGCCAGCAGCCACATAGCAGCGGCCAGCTCCTACAATGAGCAGTTCTTC
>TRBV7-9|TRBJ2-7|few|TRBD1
CASSPGQTYEQYF
TGTGCCAGCAGCCCGGGACAGACCTACGAGCAGTACTTC
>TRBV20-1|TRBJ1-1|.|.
CSGTENTEAFF
TGCAGTGGGACGGAGAACACTGAAGCTTTCTTT
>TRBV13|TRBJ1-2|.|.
CASSSTDSHGDYGYTF
TGTGCCAGCAGCTCCACTGACTCGCATGGAGACTATGGCTACACCTTC
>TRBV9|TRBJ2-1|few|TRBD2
CASSGGLALYEQFF
TGTGCCAGCAGCGGGGGACTAGCGCTCTATGAGCAGTTCTTC
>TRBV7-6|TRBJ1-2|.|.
CASSPGGVLGGYTF
TGTGCCAGCAGCCCGGGGGGGGTATTAGGTGGCTACACCTTC
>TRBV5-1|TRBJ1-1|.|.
CASSLFGSHDTEAFF
TGCGCCAGCAGCTTGTTCGGAAGTCACGACACTGAAGCTTTCTTT
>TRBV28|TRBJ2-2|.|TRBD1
CATQKGAIVGELFF
TGTGCCACTCAAAAGGGGGCCATTGTCGGGGAGCTGTTTTTT
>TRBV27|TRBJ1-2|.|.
CASSFKPTVLFDGYTF
TGTGCCAGCAGTTTTAAACCGACAGTCCTTTTCGATGGCTACACCTTC